Below are 9 T cell receptor beta chains sequenced from a single sample in a study of T cells in Graves' hyperthyroidism and ophthalmopathy. The source material, RNA transcripts, was used to amplify TCR beta CDR3 regions. TCR CDR3 regions were first amplified by RT-PCR with HTBI primers. MiXCR, run by TCRdb on the multiplex PCR reads, gives a single entry per CDR3 protein. The table includes 610,000 or so distinct CDR3 sequences, around 46% detected once. Sample: peripheral blood or thyroid tissue (not recorded which). The origin of the receptors is a woman between 18 and 30 years old with Graves' hyperthyroidism.

The V gene is TRBV10-3, the J gene TRBJ2-7, with a tentative D call TRBD2 (8 bases). Germline CDR1 and CDR2: ENHRY and SYGVKD. V was shortened by 8 bases and J by 9 bases, with 29 bases between the two germline ends. The CDR3 length is 16 residues. The CDR3 spells CAISERISGTEVLQYF. The CDR3, as DNA: TGTGCCATCTCAGAGCGGATTAGCGGGACAGAGGTACTGCAGTACTTC.

This clonotype has a handful of counts. V usage is TRBV5-1 and J usage is TRBJ2-5; no firm D call. Trimming left V 0 bases short and J 0 bases short, with 12 bases between. Germline V CDR1 and CDR2: SGHRS, YFSETQ. There are 16 residues in the CDR3. CDR3 DNA: TGCGCCAGCAGCTTGGGGCTCGTGGCCCACCAAGAGACCCAGTACTTC. Translating gives CASSLGLVAHQETQYF.

The rearrangement joins TRBV29-1 to TRBJ1-4; D is possibly TRBD1 (6 bases). Trimming removed 8 bases at V and 10 bases at J, with 23 bases between. CDR3 length: 14 amino acids. Germline V lookup: CDR1 SQVTM, CDR2 ANQGSEA. The CDR3 DNA is TGCAGCTTGGCCTCGTCAGGGGCTCAGGGAAAACTGTTTTTT. It is translated as CSLASSGAQGKLFF.

This chain links TRBV4-3 with TRBJ1-5; D ambiguous. CDR1 is LGHNA and CDR2 is YSLEER in the germline V gene. The V and J ends lost 5 bases and 6 bases respectively, with 14 bases between them. The CDR3 extends over 14 amino acids. The CDR3 nucleotides read TGCGCCAGCAGCTCTGGGGTGCGGGTTCAGCCCCAGCATTTT. Translated, it gives CASSSGVRVQPQHF.

The chain combines TRBV7-2 with TRBJ1-2, with D perhaps TRBD1 (6 bases). The CDR3 extends over 13 amino acids. Trimming cost V 5 bases and J 1 base, with 8 bases left between them. In germline, CDR1 is SGHTA, CDR2 FQGNSA. CDR3 in amino acids: CASSHRDNYGYTF. The CDR3 nucleotides are TGTGCCAGCAGCCACAGGGATAACTATGGCTACACCTTC.

V usage is TRBV7-2 and J usage is TRBJ2-5; no definite D call. The CDR3 loop spans 13 amino acids. With 5 bases removed from V and 5 bases from J, the gap between germline ends came to 12 bases. Germline CDR1 reads SGHTA; CDR2 reads FQGNSA. CDR3 in DNA: TGTGCCAGCAGCCAAGATCTGCCGGAGACCCAGTACTTC. Translating gives CASSQDLPETQYF.

In regard to this clonotype: Germline and junction disagree at one end, which may indicate a read error. The CDR3: CASSEDRVIDEELFF. The CDR3 DNA reads TGTGCCAGCAGCGAAGACAGGGTGATTGATGAAGAACTGTTTTTT. The rearrangement links TRBV2 to TRBJ1-4; 7 bases align to TRBD1. In germline, CDR1 is SNHLY, CDR2 FYNNEI. The CDR3 consists of 15 residues.

This clonotype was picked up many times. The chain carries TRBV6-5 and TRBJ1-4, with D uncertain. Deletions cut 2 bases from V and 7 bases from J, with 14 bases between. CDR3 length equals 15 residues. Looked up from germline, CDR1 is MNHEY and CDR2 is SVGAGI. The CDR3 protein is CASSYSGIASEKLFF. CDR3 sequence (DNA): TGTGCCAGCAGTTACAGCGGGATTGCGAGTGAAAAACTGTTTTTT.

This clonotype was counted many times. The V gene is TRBV7-6, the J gene TRBJ2-7; TRBD1 matches at 9 bases. The trim removed 5 bases at V and 1 base at J, leaving 3 bases unmatched. The germline V gene encodes CDR1 SGHVS and CDR2 FNYEAQ. This CDR3 has 14 residues. CDR3 bases: TGTGCCAGCAGCACCGGGACAGGGTCCTACGAGCAGTACTTC. This gives the protein CASSTGTGSYEQYF.